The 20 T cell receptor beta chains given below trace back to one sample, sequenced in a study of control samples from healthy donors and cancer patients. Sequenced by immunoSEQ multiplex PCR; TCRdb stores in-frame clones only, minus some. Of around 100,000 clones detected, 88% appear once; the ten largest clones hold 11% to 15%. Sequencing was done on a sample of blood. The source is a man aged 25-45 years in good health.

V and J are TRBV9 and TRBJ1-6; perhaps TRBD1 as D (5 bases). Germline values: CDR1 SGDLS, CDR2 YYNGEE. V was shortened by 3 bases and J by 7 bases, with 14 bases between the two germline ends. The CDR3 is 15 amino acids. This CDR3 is CASSAGEWGNSPLHF. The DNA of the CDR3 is TGTGCCAGCAGCGCCGGAGAGTGGGGGAATTCACCCCTCCACTTT.

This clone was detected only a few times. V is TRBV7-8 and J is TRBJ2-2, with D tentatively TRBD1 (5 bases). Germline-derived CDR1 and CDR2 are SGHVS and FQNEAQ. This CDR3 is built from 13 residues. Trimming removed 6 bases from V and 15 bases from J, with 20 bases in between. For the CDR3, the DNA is TGTGCCAGCAGGACGGAACAGGCGCAGGGTTTGTTTTTT. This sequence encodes CASRTEQAQGLFF.

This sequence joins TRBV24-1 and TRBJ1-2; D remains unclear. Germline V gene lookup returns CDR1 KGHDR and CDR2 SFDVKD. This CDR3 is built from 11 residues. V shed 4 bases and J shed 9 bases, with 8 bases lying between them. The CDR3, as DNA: TGTGCCACCAGTGAAGGGTTCCGCTACACCTTC. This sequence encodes CATSEGFRYTF.

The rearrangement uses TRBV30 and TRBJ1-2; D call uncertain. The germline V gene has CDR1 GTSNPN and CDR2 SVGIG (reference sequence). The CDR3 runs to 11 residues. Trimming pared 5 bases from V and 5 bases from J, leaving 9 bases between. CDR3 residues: CAWGTSYGYTF. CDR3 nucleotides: TGTGCCTGGGGCACGAGTTATGGCTACACCTTC.

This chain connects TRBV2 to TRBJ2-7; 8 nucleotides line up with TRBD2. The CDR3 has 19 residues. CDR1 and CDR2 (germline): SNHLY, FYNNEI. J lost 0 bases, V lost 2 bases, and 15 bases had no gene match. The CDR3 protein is CASSEFLAISGISSYEQYF. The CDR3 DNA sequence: TGTGCCAGCAGTGAATTTCTCGCGATTAGCGGGATTAGCTCCTACGAGCAGTACTTC.

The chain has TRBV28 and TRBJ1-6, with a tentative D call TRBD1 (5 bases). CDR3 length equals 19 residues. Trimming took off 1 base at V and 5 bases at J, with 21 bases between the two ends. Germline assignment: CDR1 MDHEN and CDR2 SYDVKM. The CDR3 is CASSLSWTQGGGDNSPLHF. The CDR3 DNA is TGTGCCAGCAGTTTATCTTGGACACAAGGTGGAGGAGATAATTCACCCCTCCACTTT.

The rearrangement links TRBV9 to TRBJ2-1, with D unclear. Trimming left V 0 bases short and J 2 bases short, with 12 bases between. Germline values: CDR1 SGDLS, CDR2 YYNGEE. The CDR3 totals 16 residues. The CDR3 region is CASSVALGMTYNEQFF. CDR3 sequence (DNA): TGTGCCAGCAGCGTAGCTCTGGGAATGACCTACAATGAGCAGTTCTTC.

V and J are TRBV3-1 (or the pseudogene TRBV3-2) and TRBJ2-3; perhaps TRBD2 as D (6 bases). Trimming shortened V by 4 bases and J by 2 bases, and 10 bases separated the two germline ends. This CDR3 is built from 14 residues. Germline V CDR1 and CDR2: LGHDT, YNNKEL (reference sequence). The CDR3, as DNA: TGTGCCAGCAGCCTCCGACTAGACACAGATACGCAGTATTTT. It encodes CASSLRLDTDTQYF.

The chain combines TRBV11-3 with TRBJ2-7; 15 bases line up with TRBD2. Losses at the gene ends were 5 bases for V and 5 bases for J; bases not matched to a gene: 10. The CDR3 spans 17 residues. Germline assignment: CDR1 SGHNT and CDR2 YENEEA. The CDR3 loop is CASSQGLAGGLLDEQYF. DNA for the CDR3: TGTGCCAGCAGCCAGGGACTAGCGGGAGGATTATTGGACGAGCAGTACTTC. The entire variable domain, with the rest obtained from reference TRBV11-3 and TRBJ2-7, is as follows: EAGVVQSPRYKIIEKKQPVAFWCNPISGHNTLYWYLQNLGQGPELLIRYENEEAVDDSQLPKDRFSAERLKGVDSTLKIQPAELGDSAVYLCASSQGLAGGLLDEQYFGPGTRLTVT.

The CDR3 reads CATSTSGDYNEQFF. The CDR3 DNA sequence: TGTGCCACCAGTACTAGCGGGGACTACAATGAGCAGTTCTTC. J is TRBJ2-1 and V is TRBV24-1; 10 bases map to TRBD2. CDR1 is KGHDR and CDR2 is SFDVKD in the germline V gene. The CDR3 sequence is 14 residues long. J lost 3 bases, V lost 6 bases, and 1 base had no gene match.

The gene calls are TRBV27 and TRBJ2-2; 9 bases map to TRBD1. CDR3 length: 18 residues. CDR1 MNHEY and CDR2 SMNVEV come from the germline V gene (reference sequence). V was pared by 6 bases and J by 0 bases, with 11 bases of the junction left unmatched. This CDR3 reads CASSRDDRGETNTGELFF. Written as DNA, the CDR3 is TGTGCCAGCAGCCGGGACGACAGGGGGGAGACGAACACCGGGGAGCTGTTTTTT.

CDR3 sequence: CASRGQGTGETQYF. CDR3 DNA sequence: TGTGCCAGTCGGGGGCAGGGAACCGGAGAGACCCAGTACTTC. This chain connects TRBV19 to TRBJ2-5, with D perhaps being TRBD1 or TRBD2 (6 bases each). The germline V gene has CDR1 LNHDA and CDR2 SQIVND (reference sequence). V was trimmed by 8 bases and J by 4 bases, leaving 17 bases between them. The CDR3 extends over 14 amino acids.

CDR3 coding DNA: TGTGCCAGCAGTTTCGTAGCGGGACTAGCGGGAGGGCCGTCAGATACGCAGTATTTT. It specifies CASSFVAGLAGGPSDTQYF. The rearrangement links TRBV28 to TRBJ2-3, with 16 bases lining up with TRBD2. V was pared by 3 bases and J by 4 bases, with 10 bases of the junction left unmatched. The CDR3 totals 19 residues. Per the germline V gene, CDR1 is MDHEN and CDR2 is SYDVKM.

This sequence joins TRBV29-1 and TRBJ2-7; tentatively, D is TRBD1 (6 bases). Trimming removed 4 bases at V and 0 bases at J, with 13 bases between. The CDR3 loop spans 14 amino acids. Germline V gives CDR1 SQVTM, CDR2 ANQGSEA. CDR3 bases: TGCAGCGTTGGCAGGGTGGGGGCCTCCTACGAGCAGTACTTC. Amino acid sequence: CSVGRVGASYEQYF.

The CDR3 sequence is CASSSGEQPQHF. CDR3 DNA: TGTGCCAGCAGCTCAGGGGAACAGCCCCAGCATTTT. The rearrangement links TRBV7-9 to TRBJ1-5; perhaps TRBD1 as D (6 bases). V was cut by 4 bases and J by 7 bases, with 8 bases left in between. The CDR3 is 12 residues long. In germline, CDR1 is SEHNR, CDR2 FQNEAQ (reference sequence).

The CDR3 bases are TGTGCCAGCACTGTATCGGGTCTGGGGACTAGCGGGAGGGCCCACGAGCAGTACTTC. Translation gives CASTVSGLGTSGRAHEQYF. The rearrangement links TRBV27 to TRBJ2-7; 16 bases fit TRBD2. The CDR3 is made up of 19 amino acids. The V gene's germline CDR1 is MNHEY and CDR2 SMNVEV (reference sequence). The trim removed 7 bases at V and 5 bases at J, leaving 17 bases unmatched.

The CDR3 coding sequence is TGTGCCAGCGTAGACAGGGCCTACGAGCAGTACTTC. Protein sequence: CASVDRAYEQYF. The V gene is TRBV2, the J gene TRBJ2-7; TRBD1 aligns across 7 bases. The V gene's germline CDR1 is SNHLY and CDR2 FYNNEI. After removal of 8 bases from V and 2 bases from J, the junction contained 3 bases not matched to a gene. This CDR3 spans 12 amino acids.

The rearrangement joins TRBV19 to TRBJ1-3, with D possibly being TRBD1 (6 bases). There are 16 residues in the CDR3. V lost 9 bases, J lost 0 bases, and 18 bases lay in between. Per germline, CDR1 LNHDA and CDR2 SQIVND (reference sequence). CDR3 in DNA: TGTGCCAGCAAAAAGGACAGCCCGAGCTCTGGAAACACCATATATTTT. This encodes CASKKDSPSSGNTIYF.

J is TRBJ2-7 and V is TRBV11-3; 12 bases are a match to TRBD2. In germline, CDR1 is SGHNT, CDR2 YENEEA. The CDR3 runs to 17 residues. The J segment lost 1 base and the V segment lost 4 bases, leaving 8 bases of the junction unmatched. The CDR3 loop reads CASSSPPSGRESYEQYF. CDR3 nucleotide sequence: TGTGCCAGCAGCTCCCCCCCTAGCGGGAGGGAATCCTACGAGCAGTACTTC.

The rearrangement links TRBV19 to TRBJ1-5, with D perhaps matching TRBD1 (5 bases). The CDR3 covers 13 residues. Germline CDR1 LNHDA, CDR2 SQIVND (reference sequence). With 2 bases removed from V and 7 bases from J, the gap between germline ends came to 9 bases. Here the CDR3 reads CASSIQGIQPQHF. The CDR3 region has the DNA TGTGCCAGTAGTATACAGGGAATACAGCCCCAGCATTTT.